The 26 T cell receptor beta chains reported below all come from one sample, sequenced in a study of cytomegalovirus exposure and HLA in healthy donors. 60 Vbeta and 13 Jbeta primers were used in PCR. The protocol was immunoSEQ multiplex PCR, while the TCRdb copy is restricted to in-frame clones and leaves out a portion. Of 90,000 to 150,000 clones listed, about 72% were seen once; the top ten hold around 4.9%. Source material: PBMCs. The receptors originated from a man aged 50 to 60 in good health and CMV-seropositive.

This clone was observed a handful of times. The chain is built from TRBV10-2 and TRBJ1-1, with 8 bases fitting TRBD1. V trimming: 4 bases; J trimming: 4 bases; junction bases outside the gene matches: 8. Germline V CDR1 and CDR2: WSHSY, SAAADI. The CDR3 sequence is 15 residues long. The CDR3 protein is CASSGQGKSGTEAFF. The CDR3 DNA reads as TGCGCCAGCAGTGGACAGGGGAAGTCTGGCACTGAAGCTTTCTTT.

This chain uses TRBV6-1 with TRBJ2-5, with D maybe TRBD2 (6 bases). The CDR3 sequence is 14 residues long. Deletions cut 4 bases from V and 5 bases from J, with 14 bases between. Per the germline V gene, CDR1 is MNHNS and CDR2 is SASEGT. The CDR3 nucleotides are TGTGCCAGCAGTGCGAGCGGGCACCCTGAGACCCAGTACTTC. It translates to CASSASGHPETQYF.

This clone occurred once. The rearrangement joins TRBV27 to TRBJ1-6; D is uncertain. V was pared by 5 bases and J by 7 bases, with 15 bases between. This CDR3 contains 15 residues. From germline, CDR1 is MNHEY and CDR2 SMNVEV (reference sequence). This chain's CDR3 is CASSPTGRRNSPLHF. The CDR3 DNA follows: TGTGCCAGCAGTCCCACGGGCAGGAGGAATTCACCCCTCCACTTT.

The rearrangement joins TRBV4-1 to TRBJ2-2, with D possibly being TRBD1 (5 bases). The V end was cut by 1 base, the J end by 5 bases, with 11 bases between. The germline V gene has CDR1 MGHRA and CDR2 YSYEKL. There are 15 residues in the CDR3. In nucleotides, the CDR3 is TGCGCCAGCAGCCAAGGACAGTTAGAAACCGGGGAGCTGTTTTTT. Residues: CASSQGQLETGELFF.

In DNA form, the CDR3 reads TGTGCCAGCAGTAGGACAAGCTCCTACAATGAGCAGTTCTTC. Its translation is CASSRTSSYNEQFF. The genes are TRBV6-1 and TRBJ2-1, with D possibly TRBD1 on 5 matching bases. The CDR3 has 14 residues. Trimming stripped 5 bases from V and 0 bases from J, with 8 bases between. Germline V CDR1 and CDR2: MNHNS, SASEGT.

The V call is TRBV18, the J call TRBJ1-5; D call uncertain. CDR1 KGHSH and CDR2 LQKENI come from the germline V gene. Trimming took off 6 bases at V and 8 bases at J, with 14 bases between the two ends. This CDR3 is 13 amino acids long. The chain's CDR3 is CASSTEVLEPQHF. The CDR3 nucleotides are TGTGCCAGCTCCACCGAGGTTTTGGAGCCCCAGCATTTT.

This sequence joins TRBV27 and TRBJ2-1; the match to TRBD2 covers 10 bases. Looked up from germline, CDR1 is MNHEY and CDR2 is SMNVEV (reference sequence). The CDR3 is made up of 18 amino acids. V gave up 8 bases and J gave up 5 bases; unmatched junction bases: 18. Here the CDR3 DNA reads TGTGCCAGCGGCCGAGTTTCAGGGATAGCGGGGGGTCACAATGAGCAGTTCTTC. Translated: CASGRVSGIAGGHNEQFF.

The chain uses TRBV27 and TRBJ1-1; 11 bases are a match to TRBD1. V gave up 6 bases and J gave up 11 bases; unmatched junction bases: 11. The CDR3 sequence is 14 residues long. The germline V gene encodes CDR1 MNHEY and CDR2 SMNVEV (reference sequence). CDR3 DNA sequence: TGTGCCAGCAGCGACATACGGACAGGGGGCAGGGCTTTCTTT. Translated: CASSDIRTGGRAFF.

The chain recombines TRBV13 with TRBJ2-7, with D possibly TRBD2 on 5 matching bases. Germline V gene lookup returns CDR1 PRHDT and CDR2 FYEKMQ (reference sequence). There are 14 residues in the CDR3. The ends were cut back, 7 bases at V and 1 base at J, with 14 bases in the middle. The CDR3 nucleotides read TGTGCCAGCACGACGAATCGGGAATCCTACGAGCAGTACTTC. Translating it yields CASTTNRESYEQYF.

The chain recombines TRBV30 with TRBJ2-1; TRBD1 agrees at 7 bases. The length of the CDR3 is 15 residues. Germline values: CDR1 GTSNPN, CDR2 SVGIG (reference sequence). V trimming: 0 bases; J trimming: 2 bases; junction bases outside the gene matches: 4. CDR3 bases: TGTGCCTGGAGTGTACGAGGGGGCCCCTACAATGAGCAGTTCTTC. Translated: CAWSVRGGPYNEQFF.

The V gene is TRBV5-1, the J gene TRBJ1-6; 8 bases fit TRBD1. This CDR3 contains 15 residues. CDR1 SGHRS and CDR2 YFSETQ come from the germline V gene. After removal of 3 bases from V and 10 bases from J, the junction contained 9 bases not matched to a gene. The CDR3 reads CASSSYQGAGSPLHF. CDR3 in DNA: TGCGCCAGCAGCTCTTATCAGGGGGCTGGATCACCCCTCCACTTT.

In this sample, this clone turned up once. CDR3 sequence: CAWSEYGGGTDTQYF. CDR3 coding DNA: TGTGCCTGGAGTGAATATGGCGGGGGGACAGATACGCAGTATTTT. J is TRBJ2-3 and V is TRBV30; 8 bases map to TRBD2. CDR3 size: 15 residues. The ends lost 1 base at V and 3 bases at J; junction bases unmatched: 6. Germline CDR1 reads GTSNPN; CDR2 reads SVGIG (reference sequence).

The V call is TRBV9, the J call TRBJ1-1; D may be TRBD1 (6 bases). The length of the CDR3 is 13 residues. Germline-derived CDR1 and CDR2 are SGDLS and YYNGEE. Deletions cut 0 bases from V and 4 bases from J, with 7 bases between. The CDR3 coding sequence is TGTGCCAGCAGCGTAGAAGGGGGCACTGAAGCTTTCTTT. Protein: CASSVEGGTEAFF.

V is TRBV2 and J is TRBJ1-1; 9 nucleotides line up with TRBD1. The CDR3 contains 16 residues. The trim removed 4 bases at V and 0 bases at J, leaving 6 bases unmatched. Per germline, CDR1 SNHLY and CDR2 FYNNEI. CDR3 nucleotides: TGTGCCAGCAGTGGGACAGGGGATCGGATGAACACTGAAGCTTTCTTT. Its translation is CASSGTGDRMNTEAFF.

The chain is built from TRBV19 and TRBJ2-7, with 9 bases matching TRBD1. Germline lookup yields CDR1 LNHDA and CDR2 SQIVND (reference sequence). Trimming at V came to 7 bases and at J to 6 bases, leaving 19 bases not matched to a gene. The CDR3 runs to 17 residues. The CDR3, as DNA: TGTGCCAGTACCGCTGGAGGGGGTGGGACAGGGATGTCCGAGCAGTACTTC. It specifies CASTAGGGGTGMSEQYF.

This clone was counted only a few times. The chain combines TRBV4-2 with TRBJ1-2; 8 nucleotides agree with TRBD1. V was pared by 0 bases and J by 3 bases, with 3 bases of the junction left unmatched. Germline CDR1 reads LGHNA; CDR2 reads YNFKEQ. This CDR3 contains 15 residues. CDR3 in DNA: TGTGCCAGCAGCCAAGACCCAGGGGGCGACTATGGCTACACCTTC. This translates into CASSQDPGGDYGYTF.

This clone was counted a few times. V usage is TRBV10-2 and J usage is TRBJ2-1; 7 bases line up with TRBD2. The trim removed 6 bases at V and 5 bases at J, leaving 4 bases unmatched. The CDR3 has 13 amino acids. Germline CDR1 WSHSY, CDR2 SAAADI. CDR3: CASRWGGDNEQFF. Written as DNA, the CDR3 is TGCGCCAGCAGGTGGGGGGGGGACAATGAGCAGTTCTTC.

The chain carries TRBV29-1 and TRBJ1-1; D remains unclear. The CDR3 covers 12 residues. V lost 6 bases and J lost 5, with 13 bases in between. Germline V CDR1 and CDR2: SQVTM, ANQGSEA. CDR3 in DNA: TGCAGCGTCGCCGATAGCCCAACTGAAGCTTTCTTT. It translates to CSVADSPTEAFF.

The CDR3: CAFTPGNSWDTEAFF. In DNA form, the CDR3 reads TGTGCCTTTACACCCGGGAACTCTTGGGACACTGAAGCTTTCTTT. V is TRBV30 and J is TRBJ1-1; no clear D gene. V lost 7 bases to trimming and J lost 3 bases, with 21 bases between them. The CDR3 is 15 amino acids. Germline-derived CDR1 and CDR2 are GTSNPN and SVGIG (reference sequence).

V gene TRBV7-2 combines with J gene TRBJ2-3; D might be TRBD2 (6 bases). V lost 6 bases and J 5 bases, leaving 15 bases between the germline ends. CDR3 length equals 14 residues. CDR1 SGHTA and CDR2 FQGNSA come from the germline V gene. The CDR3 region is CASRNWREGDTQYF. CDR3 DNA: TGTGCCAGCAGGAATTGGCGGGAAGGAGATACGCAGTATTTT.

The CDR3: CASIPLGTGKRNEQFF. The DNA of the CDR3 is TGTGCCAGCATCCCTCTGGGGACAGGAAAAAGGAATGAGCAGTTCTTC. This chain joins TRBV25-1 and TRBJ2-1; 8 nucleotides match TRBD1. J lost 7 bases, V lost 7 bases, and 15 bases had no gene match. The CDR3 contains 16 residues. Germline CDR1 MGHDK, CDR2 SYGVNS. Complete variable domain (other parts from reference TRBV25-1 and TRBJ2-1): EADIYQTPRYLVIGTGKKITLECSQTMGHDKMYWYQQDPGMELHLIHYSYGVNSTEKGDLSSESTVSRIRTEHFPLTLESARPSHTSQYLCASIPLGTGKRNEQFFGPGTRLTVL.

This sequence joins TRBV30 and TRBJ1-2, with a weak D call TRBD1 (6 bases). Germline loops: CDR1 GTSNPN, CDR2 SVGIG (reference sequence). The V and J ends lost 7 bases and 2 bases respectively, with 14 bases between them. This CDR3 has 13 residues. The CDR3 sequence is CAFRDIINYGYTF. CDR3 DNA sequence: TGTGCCTTCCGGGACATTATCAACTATGGCTACACCTTC.

This chain connects TRBV7-2 to TRBJ2-7; 8 positions agree with TRBD1. J lost 4 bases, V lost 2 bases, and 4 bases had no gene match. The CDR3 has 14 amino acids. Germline V gives CDR1 SGHTA, CDR2 FQGNSA. The CDR3, as DNA: TGTGCCAGCAGCTTACAGGGGGCCGGGTACGAGCAGTACTTC. Translating gives CASSLQGAGYEQYF.

This chain links TRBV4-3 with TRBJ2-7; maybe TRBD1 (6 bases). Germline lookup yields CDR1 LGHNA and CDR2 YSLEER. The germline V and J ends were trimmed by 0 bases and 5 bases, with 14 bases remaining between them. CDR3 length: 15 amino acids. DNA of the CDR3: TGCGCCAGCAGCCAAGATTGGGGGCCCAGGGACGAGCAGTACTTC. Its translation is CASSQDWGPRDEQYF.

In this sample, this clone turned up a few times. J is TRBJ1-6 and V is TRBV9; possibly TRBD1 for D (5 bases). CDR1 is SGDLS and CDR2 is YYNGEE in the germline V gene. Trimming stripped 4 bases from V and 9 bases from J, with 14 bases between. The CDR3 has 14 amino acids. CDR3 DNA: TGTGCCAGCAGCTTCTTTGATCAGGGTTCACCCCTCCACTTT. It yields the protein CASSFFDQGSPLHF.

CDR3 in DNA: TGCGCCAGCAGCTTCAGGACAGGGACCGGAAACACCATATATTTT. Its translation: CASSFRTGTGNTIYF. The V gene is TRBV5-1, the J gene TRBJ1-3; 8 positions agree with TRBD1. The V and J ends lost 2 bases and 4 bases, in that order; junction bases with no gene match: 5. This CDR3 has 15 amino acids. The germline V gene has CDR1 SGHRS and CDR2 YFSETQ.